This TCR beta chain came from a study of prognosis after radiotherapy for stage I lung cancer. CDR1 and CDR2 from the germline V gene are GTSNPN and SVGIG (reference sequence). V lost 8 bases and J lost 4; bases outside the gene matches: 4. The CDR3 has 13 amino acids. This clonotype was counted a single time. From genomic DNA, TCR beta CDR3 was amplified by two-round multiplex PCR. The use of primers specific to each TRBV and TRBJ gene characterized first-round PCR. One entry per CDR3 protein, called by TCRdb with MiXCR from the multiplex PCR reads. The table has fewer than 40,000 distinct CDR3 sequences, about 32% seen once; the top ten hold less than 30%.

This chain uses TRBV30 with TRBJ2-2; 10 nucleotides match TRBD1. Here the sequenced sample was PBMCs, taken before or after stereotactic body radiation therapy (not recorded which). The sequence was obtained from a donor aged 50 or older with non-small cell lung cancer. The CDR3 nucleotides read TGTGCCCGGGGACAGGGGACCACCGGGGAGCTGTTTTTT. Translated: CARGQGTTGELFF.